These T cell receptor beta chains were read from a single sample in a study of T and B cells in COVID-19 patients. TCRdb fed the multiplex PCR reads into MiXCR, producing one record per CDR3 protein. The sample has more than 15,000 distinct CDR3 sequences, 27% seen once. Specimen: blood. Receptors were obtained from a human donor who had recovered from COVID-19. The CDR3 runs from the conserved cysteine through the conserved F or W. Each record gives: CDR3 DNA, CDR3 protein, D gene, V gene, J gene, clone size. D genes are given only for firm matches. Size is stated for part of the rows, as once, few or many counts, or as a class when the clone is expanded.

TGTGCCTGGAGTCCAGCGGGGGCCCCCCTAAGACGTGAGCAGTTCTTC	CAWSPAGAPLRREQFF	TRBD2	TRBV30	TRBJ2-1	many
TGTGCCAGCGAGGGGATCAGGAACGCTGAAGCTTTCTTT	CASEGIRNAEAFF	.	TRBV6-5	TRBJ1-1	few
TGTGCCAGCAGTAATTCGGGGACGGGCACAGATACGCAGTATTTT	CASSNSGTGTDTQYF	.	TRBV28	TRBJ2-3	.
TGTGCCAGCAGTGGGGACAGGCAAGAGACCCAGTACTTC	CASSGDRQETQYF	TRBD1	TRBV6-5	TRBJ2-5	medium-sized
TGCAGCGGGCTGCAGCCAACCAAAGAGACCCAGTACTTC	CSGLQPTKETQYF	.	TRBV29-1	TRBJ2-5	medium-sized
TGCGCCAGCAGCCCCAGAGCTAAGACAGGGTCGAACACCGGGGAGCTGTTTTTT	CASSPRAKTGSNTGELFF	TRBD1	TRBV5-1	TRBJ2-2	.
TGCGCCAGCAGCTCGGGGCGGGGGGAATATGAAAAACTGTTTTTT	CASSSGRGEYEKLFF	.	TRBV5-1	TRBJ1-4	few
TGTGCCAGCAGCGCCGACCTCAGGGGGCCCACACCCTACGAGCAGTACTTC	CASSADLRGPTPYEQYF	TRBD1	TRBV27	TRBJ2-7	many
TGTGCCAGCAGCTTAGGTTTCGGGGTAAACAATGAGCAGTTCTTC	CASSLGFGVNNEQFF	.	TRBV7-9	TRBJ2-1	.
TGTGCCAGCAGCTTCGGTCAGCAGGGAGATACGAAGTATTTT	CASSFGQQGDTKYF	.	TRBV7-9	TRBJ2-3	once
TGTGCCAGCAGTGAACTCTACGAGCAGTACTTC	CASSELYEQYF	.	TRBV6-1	TRBJ2-7	few
TGTGCCAGCAGCGACTTCCCTATACTAGCGGGAGAGACCCAGTACTTC	CASSDFPILAGETQYF	TRBD2	TRBV7-9	TRBJ2-5	.
TGTGCCAGCAGCTTAGGAAGGGAGCAGTACTTC	CASSLGREQYF	.	TRBV11-2	TRBJ2-7	.
TGTGCCAGTACTAGGGAATTCCCCGGGGAGCTGTTTTTT	CASTREFPGELFF	.	TRBV19	TRBJ2-2	many
TGTGCCTGGAGGGGCAGGACGGACTCTAATGAAAAACTGTTTTTT	CAWRGRTDSNEKLFF	.	TRBV30	TRBJ1-4	many
TGTGCCAGCAGTTACTCGACAGGGACCTACGAGCAGTACTTC	CASSYSTGTYEQYF	TRBD1	TRBV6-2/TRBV6-3	TRBJ2-7	.
TGTGCCAGCAGTTACTCCGGCCTAGCGGGCCATCTTTTCTACGAGCAGTACTTC	CASSYSGLAGHLFYEQYF	TRBD2	TRBV6-2/TRBV6-3	TRBJ2-7	few
TGTGCCAGCAGCTTGGAGGGACGGGGGACAACTAATGAAAAACTGTTTTTT	CASSLEGRGTTNEKLFF	.	TRBV5-4	TRBJ1-4	few
TGTGCCAGCAGCCCACTGGACAGGGTGGACCAAGAGACCCAGTACTTC	CASSPLDRVDQETQYF	TRBD1	TRBV6-6	TRBJ2-5	.
TGTGCCAGTAGTTCTGTCCTGGTAGGGACCGGGGAGCTGTTTTTT	CASSSVLVGTGELFF	.	TRBV19	TRBJ2-2	medium-sized
TGCGCCAGCAGCTTGGGACAGGGTAACGAGCAGTACTTC	CASSLGQGNEQYF	TRBD1	TRBV5-1	TRBJ2-7	.
TGTGCCAGCACCTTGAAGCAGGACGACTACACCTTC	CASTLKQDDYTF	.	TRBV6-1	TRBJ1-2	.
TGTGCCAGCTCACCACCTGACGCCTGGAACAGCAACTCTTACGAGCAGTACTTC	CASSPPDAWNSNSYEQYF	.	TRBV18	TRBJ2-7	.
TGCGCCAGCAGCTTGGAGCCCCCGGGACAGGGCTCACCCCTCCACTTT	CASSLEPPGQGSPLHF	TRBD1	TRBV5-1	TRBJ1-6	.
TGTGCCAGCAGCTTAAGGGGAGGCGGCTACAATGAGCAGTTCTTC	CASSLRGGGYNEQFF	.	TRBV7-6	TRBJ2-1	few
TGTGCCAGCAGCCTAGAGAGCTCCTATAATTCACCCCTCCACTTT	CASSLESSYNSPLHF	.	TRBV5-4	TRBJ1-6	few
TGTGCCAGCAGCCAAGATGGAAATTCACCCCTCCACTTT	CASSQDGNSPLHF	.	TRBV4-2	TRBJ1-6	.
TGTGCCAGCAGCTTCTGGGACAATGAGCAGTTCTTC	CASSFWDNEQFF	.	TRBV5-4	TRBJ2-1	medium-sized
TGTGCCAGCAGCTTAGTTCGAGGTGTATCCCCGTTCTTC	CASSLVRGVSPFF	.	TRBV11-2	TRBJ2-1	.
TGTGCCAGCAGTTACTCCGGCGGGCAGAGAGAAGCTTTCTTT	CASSYSGGQREAFF	.	TRBV6-5	TRBJ1-1	many
TGTGCCACCAGCAGTGGGACAGGGACGCCCTACGAGCAGTACTTC	CATSSGTGTPYEQYF	TRBD1	TRBV15	TRBJ2-7	medium-sized
TGTGCCAGCTCACCACGGACTAGCGACAATTACAATGAGCAGTTCTTC	CASSPRTSDNYNEQFF	TRBD2	TRBV18	TRBJ2-1	.
TGTGCCAGTAGTCTTCTCTCTAGAGACAGGGGTATGAACACTGAAGCTTTCTTT	CASSLLSRDRGMNTEAFF	TRBD1	TRBV19	TRBJ1-1	.
TGTGCCAGCAGTTACACGGGGGGCGCCGATGGCTACACCTTC	CASSYTGGADGYTF	.	TRBV6-2/TRBV6-3	TRBJ1-2	.
TGTGCCAGCAGTTACGGCGACGACACTGAAGCTTTCTTT	CASSYGDDTEAFF	.	TRBV6-5	TRBJ1-1	few
TGTGCCAGCTCACGCGGCCAAGAGGCGGGCACCGGGGAGCTGTTTTTT	CASSRGQEAGTGELFF	.	TRBV18	TRBJ2-2	medium-sized
TGTGCCGCTTCAAGTGGTGGCAGTGGGGATGAGGGTACTGAAGCTTTCTTT	CAASSGGSGDEGTEAFF	.	TRBV19	TRBJ1-1	many
TGTGCCAGCATGGGCAGCAATCAGCCCCAGCATTTT	CASMGSNQPQHF	.	TRBV6-6	TRBJ1-5	.
TGTGCCAGCAGCTTAGAACGGACCTACAATGAGCAGTTCTTC	CASSLERTYNEQFF	.	TRBV7-2	TRBJ2-1	once
TGTGCCTGGCCCTCTGGGACTAGCGTCATCTCCTACGAGCAGTACTTC	CAWPSGTSVISYEQYF	TRBD2	TRBV30	TRBJ2-7	many
TGTGCCAGCAGCAAACGGACAGGCGATGCTGAGAACACCGGGGAGCTGTTTTTT	CASSKRTGDAENTGELFF	.	TRBV21-1	TRBJ2-2	.
TGTGCCAGCAGACCGGCGGGGGGATCCTACGAGCAGTACTTC	CASRPAGGSYEQYF	TRBD2	TRBV7-2	TRBJ2-7	.
TGTGCCAGCAGTCTAAGACTAGCGGGGGTGAATGAGCAGTTCTTC	CASSLRLAGVNEQFF	TRBD2	TRBV27	TRBJ2-1	many
TGTGCCAGCAGTTACAGCTCGGCCCAGCGGGGGGCCTACAATGAGCAGTTCTTC	CASSYSSAQRGAYNEQFF	TRBD2	TRBV6-5	TRBJ2-1	many
TGTGCCAGTAGTATAAACTATGGCTACACCTTC	CASSINYGYTF	.	TRBV19	TRBJ1-2	medium-sized
TGTGCCAGCAGTCTCCGGACAGCGATCTATGGCTACACCTTC	CASSLRTAIYGYTF	.	TRBV12-3/TRBV12-4	TRBJ1-2	.
TGTGCCAGCAGCGACTCCCTCAGGGTTTCACCCCTCCACTTT	CASSDSLRVSPLHF	.	TRBV5-4	TRBJ1-6	few
TGCGCCAGCAGAATTGATCCAGGGGGGCGGGGTAACACAGATACGCAGTATTTT	CASRIDPGGRGNTDTQYF	.	TRBV5-1	TRBJ2-3	few
TGTGCCAGCAGTTACCCTGGACTAGCGGAATCGACAGATACGCAGTATTTT	CASSYPGLAESTDTQYF	TRBD2	TRBV6-2/TRBV6-3	TRBJ2-3	many
TGTGCCAGCAGTTTCCAGTTTATCGGTTTAATTAATGAAAAACTGTTTTTT	CASSFQFIGLINEKLFF	.	TRBV27	TRBJ1-4	.
TGTGCCAGCAGAACCTTGACAGCCTCCTACGAGCAGTACTTC	CASRTLTASYEQYF	.	TRBV12-3/TRBV12-4	TRBJ2-7	many
TGTGCCAGCAGTGACCCCCCATTTTTAGAAAAACTGTTTTTT	CASSDPPFLEKLFF	.	TRBV6-1	TRBJ1-4	few
TGTGCCAGCTCACCGACCGTAGAGACCCAGTACTTC	CASSPTVETQYF	.	TRBV18	TRBJ2-5	many
TGTGCCAGCTCACCTAGCGGGGCTACCTCCTACAATGAGCAGTTCTTC	CASSPSGATSYNEQFF	TRBD2	TRBV18	TRBJ2-1	.
TGTGCCAGCAGTGACAGCTATGGCTACACCTTC	CASSDSYGYTF	.	TRBV6-1	TRBJ1-2	.
TGTGCCAGCAGCCGTATAAAGCGGGAGACCTCCTACGAGCAGTACTTC	CASSRIKRETSYEQYF	TRBD2	TRBV6-5	TRBJ2-7	.
TGTGCCAGTAGGGGAAAGAGCACCGGGGAGCTGTTTTTT	CASRGKSTGELFF	.	TRBV12-3/TRBV12-4	TRBJ2-2	few